The 5 T cell receptor beta chains given below trace back to one sample, sequenced in a study of T cells in narcolepsy. The table came from immunoSEQ multiplex PCR; TCRdb's copy has only in-frame clones and leaves some out. This repertoire shows approximately 25,000 clones, over 65% found once; its top ten account for more than 1%. The sample taken for sequencing was memory (CD45RA-) CD4+ T cells from blood. Source of these receptors: a human donor in good health.

The genes are TRBV5-4 and TRBJ1-4, with D unclear. CDR1 and CDR2 from the germline V gene are SGHNT and YYREEE (reference sequence). The CDR3 loop spans 15 amino acids. V gave up 3 bases and J gave up 5 bases, with 14 bases separating them. This CDR3 reads CASSSPSDLNEKLFF. The DNA of the CDR3 is TGTGCCAGCAGCTCCCCCTCAGACTTAAATGAAAAACTGTTTTTT.

The gene calls are TRBV19 and TRBJ2-5; TRBD1 agrees at 11 bases. With the DNA end fitting TRBJ2-7 better, the J assignment may be wrong. The CDR3 length is 18 residues. The germline CDR1 and CDR2 sequences are LNHDA and SQIVND (reference sequence). CDR3 amino acids: CASSRTGTGGAKVYEQYF. In DNA form, the CDR3 reads TGTGCCAGTAGTAGAACCGGGACAGGGGGGGCTAAGGTCTACGAGCAGTACTTC.

CDR3 sequence (DNA): TGTGCCAGCAGCGTAGAAGACAGGGGAACAGAGACCCAGTACTTC. Its protein product is CASSVEDRGTETQYF. V is TRBV9 and J is TRBJ2-5; TRBD1 aligns across 8 bases. This CDR3 has 15 amino acids. The trim removed 0 bases at V and 4 bases at J, leaving 5 bases unmatched. CDR1 and CDR2 from the germline V gene are SGDLS and YYNGEE.

The DNA for the CDR3 is TGTCCCGAGAGAGGGATTGCTAACTATGGCTACACCTTC. This codes for CPERGIANYGYTF. V gene TRBV10-3 combines with J gene TRBJ1-2; no clear D gene. The CDR3 has 13 amino acids. CDR1 and CDR2 (germline): ENHRY, SYGVKD.

V is TRBV19 and J is TRBJ2-5, with 16 positions matching TRBD2. Germline loops: CDR1 LNHDA, CDR2 SQIVND (reference sequence). The CDR3 has 16 amino acids. The ends lost 4 bases at V and 2 bases at J; junction bases unmatched: 1. DNA of the CDR3: TGTGCCAGTAGTACGGGACTAGCGGGGGGGCAAGAGACCCAGTACTTC. This gives the protein CASSTGLAGGQETQYF.